These 17 T cell receptor beta chains were all obtained from the same sample, sequenced in a study of beta chain features in type 1 diabetes. Study results and caveats: A moderate, significant TCRB CDR3 shortening appeared in type 1 diabetes across four CD4+ subsets.

These receptors have no identified antigens. What was sequenced were expressed TCRB transcripts, since all of the isolated RNA had been reverse transcribed. Sequencing was performed with immunoSEQ multiplex PCR; in TCRdb, only in-frame clones are kept and a portion is missing. The sample has over 200,000 clones, about a tenth seen once. The sequenced material came from naive CD4+ T cells from blood. These receptors were taken from a man under 40 with type 1 diabetes.

The J gene is TRBJ2-3, the V gene TRBV11-3; 8 nucleotides match TRBD1. The CDR3 is 12 residues long. The V and J ends lost 5 bases and 10 bases, in that order; junction bases with no gene match: 5. CDR1 is SGHNT and CDR2 is YENEEA in the germline V gene. The CDR3 DNA reads as TGTGCCAGCAGCCGGACAGGGACGCCGCAGTATTTT. This encodes CASSRTGTPQYF.

This clone was found a few times. This sequence joins TRBV4-1 and TRBJ1-1, with D possibly being TRBD1 (5 bases). Germline V gene data show CDR1 as MGHRA and CDR2 as YSYEKL. V lost 4 bases and J 5 bases, leaving 23 bases between the germline ends. The CDR3 length is 17 residues. CDR3 coding DNA: TGCGCCAGCAGCCGATTGGGGGGGGGAAGCGGCCGAACTGAAGCTTTCTTT. Translated, it gives CASSRLGGGSGRTEAFF.

This clone was seen only a few times. The sample carries other DNA sequences with the same CDR3. This chain uses TRBV7-3 with TRBJ2-5; 9 bases are a match to TRBD2. Germline V gene sequence: CDR1 SGHTA, CDR2 FQGTGA. The CDR3 is 14 amino acids. V dropped 6 bases and J dropped 5; count of bases not matched to a gene: 7. The CDR3 DNA is TGTGCCAGCAGTTCGGGACTAGCCGGGGAGACCCAGTACTTC. It codes for CASSSGLAGETQYF.

This clone occurred a few times. The V and J genes are TRBV2 and TRBJ1-2; D is perhaps TRBD1 (5 bases). Per the germline V gene, CDR1 is SNHLY and CDR2 is FYNNEI. This CDR3 is 12 amino acids long. The germline V and J ends were trimmed by 8 bases and 3 bases, with 10 bases remaining between them. CDR3 residues: CASSDSDYGYTF. Here the CDR3 DNA reads TGTGCCAGCTCTGACAGCGACTATGGCTACACCTTC. Based on the CDR3 plus reference TRBV2 and TRBJ1-2, the full variable domain is EPEVTQTPSHQVTQMGQEVILRCVPISNHLYFYWYRQILGQKVEFLVSFYNNEISEKSEIFDDQFSVERPDGSNFTLKIRSTKLEDSAMYFCASSDSDYGYTFGSGTRLTVV.

The chain combines TRBV6-5 with TRBJ2-7, with 8 bases identical to TRBD1. Trimming cost V 2 bases and J 2 bases; bases outside gene matches: 5. The CDR3 is 15 residues long. Germline CDR1 is MNHEY and CDR2 is SVGAGI. As DNA, the CDR3 is TGTGCCAGCAGTTACCTCACAGGGGGGACCTACGAGCAGTACTTC. It yields the protein CASSYLTGGTYEQYF.

The chain carries TRBV9 and TRBJ1-3; D is undetermined. The ends were cut back, 2 bases at V and 7 bases at J, with 16 bases in the middle. The CDR3 runs to 15 residues. Germline V gene sequence: CDR1 SGDLS, CDR2 YYNGEE. CDR3 region: CASSVRSSGPNTIYF. The CDR3 DNA is TGTGCCAGCAGCGTGCGTTCCTCAGGTCCCAACACCATATATTTT.

As concerns this clone: Other DNA sequences of this sample code for an identical CDR3. The J gene is TRBJ2-7, the V gene TRBV28; tentative D call: TRBD2 (5 bases). V gave up 6 bases and J gave up 4 bases, with 13 bases separating them. The CDR3 length is 13 residues. Germline V gives CDR1 MDHEN, CDR2 SYDVKM. The DNA for the CDR3 is TGTGCCAGCAGCTCCAGTGGCGGGTACGAGCAGTACTTC. Its translation is CASSSSGGYEQYF.

The gene calls are TRBV7-9 and TRBJ2-4, with 11 nucleotides matching TRBD1. The CDR3 has 15 residues. V was pared by 5 bases and J by 10 bases, with 10 bases of the junction left unmatched. Per the germline V gene, CDR1 is SEHNR and CDR2 is FQNEAQ (reference sequence). This CDR3 reads CASSPGTGGGHIQYF. CDR3 sequence (DNA): TGTGCCAGCAGCCCCGGGACAGGGGGAGGACATATTCAGTACTTC. Combining the CDR3 with reference TRBV7-9 and TRBJ2-4 gives the whole variable domain DTGVSQNPRHKITKRGQNVTFRCDPISEHNRLYWYRQTLGQGPEFLTYFQNEAQLEKSRLLSDRFSAERPKGSFSTLEIQRTEQGDSAMYLCASSPGTGGGHIQYFGAGTRLSVL.

This clone was counted only a few times. This chain connects TRBV5-1 to TRBJ2-5; 7 bases map to TRBD1. Germline assignment: CDR1 SGHRS and CDR2 YFSETQ. The CDR3 runs to 16 residues. After removal of 4 bases from V and 5 bases from J, the junction contained 14 bases not matched to a gene. This CDR3 reads CASSRDQGQPSETQYF. Here the CDR3 DNA reads TGCGCCAGCAGCCGAGACCAGGGACAGCCAAGTGAGACCCAGTACTTC.

The table lists this clone with a few counts. The chain couples TRBV7-2 to TRBJ2-1, with 12 bases matching TRBD2. CDR1 and CDR2 (germline): SGHTA, FQGNSA. Trimming removed 2 bases from V and 5 bases from J; junction bases left unmatched: 1. The CDR3 loop spans 15 amino acids. CDR3 sequence: CASSLWTSGDNEQFF. The CDR3 DNA reads as TGTGCCAGCAGCTTATGGACTAGCGGGGACAATGAGCAGTTCTTC.

This sequence joins TRBV9 and TRBJ2-5; no clear D. The CDR3 spans 13 residues. Between the trimmed V and J ends, which lost 0 bases and 5 bases, there was a span of 8 bases. Germline CDR1 is SGDLS and CDR2 is YYNGEE. As DNA, the CDR3 is TGTGCCAGCAGCGTAGCTACGTCGGAGACCCAGTACTTC. Its protein is CASSVATSETQYF.

CDR3 in DNA: TGTGCCAGCAGCCTACAGGGGTTCAATCAGCCCCAGCATTTT. Residues: CASSLQGFNQPQHF. V is TRBV7-2 and J is TRBJ1-5, with TRBD1 matching over 7 bases. The CDR3 is 14 residues long. The V gene end was trimmed by 5 bases and the J gene end by 3 bases; junction bases not matched to a gene: 4. Germline CDR1 SGHTA, CDR2 FQGNSA.

V usage is TRBV25-1 and J usage is TRBJ2-5; weak D call: TRBD1 (7 bases). Germline V gene sequence: CDR1 MGHDK, CDR2 SYGVNS. V was shortened by 1 base and J by 5 bases, with 20 bases between the two germline ends. CDR3 length: 17 residues. The CDR3 loop is CASSELGRGDGLETQYF. The CDR3 DNA is TGTGCCAGCAGTGAATTGGGCAGGGGGGATGGGCTGGAGACCCAGTACTTC.

The V gene is TRBV7-2, the J gene TRBJ2-3, with TRBD2 identical over 10 bases. The V segment lost 3 bases and the J segment 7 bases; nucleotides outside the gene matches: 16. The CDR3 runs to 18 residues. CDR1 is SGHTA and CDR2 is FQGNSA in the germline V gene. DNA of the CDR3: TGTGCCAGCAGCTTTAATCTAGCGGGGGTGGTCTTTCGAAATACGCAGTATTTT. Amino acid sequence: CASSFNLAGVVFRNTQYF. The full variable domain, completed using reference TRBV7-2 and TRBJ2-3, is GAGVSQSPSNKVTEKGKDVELRCDPISGHTALYWYRQSLGQGLEFLIYFQGNSAPDKSGLPSDRFSAERTGGSVSTLTIQRTQQEDSAVYLCASSFNLAGVVFRNTQYFGPGTRLTVL.

This chain joins TRBV27 and TRBJ2-7; 8 bases align to TRBD1. Germline CDR1 and CDR2: MNHEY and SMNVEV (reference sequence). The CDR3 has 14 amino acids. After removal of 3 bases from V and 4 bases from J, the junction contained 5 bases not matched to a gene. The CDR3 DNA is TGTGCCAGCAGTTTTGGACAGGGTATTTACGAGCAGTACTTC. Protein product: CASSFGQGIYEQYF.

This clone was seen more than once but under ten times. The chain combines TRBV28 with TRBJ1-5; 7 nucleotides line up with TRBD1. The germline CDR1 and CDR2 sequences are MDHEN and SYDVKM. The CDR3 totals 13 residues. V lost 5 bases, J lost 5 bases, and 3 bases stayed unmatched. The DNA for the CDR3 is TGTGCCAGCAGTGGGCAGGGGGATCAGCCCCAGCATTTT. Protein: CASSGQGDQPQHF.

About this clone: In the same sample, other DNA sequences code for this CDR3. The chain uses TRBV27 and TRBJ1-2; 10 bases fit TRBD1. The CDR3 totals 14 residues. The V gene's germline CDR1 is MNHEY and CDR2 SMNVEV (reference sequence). Losses at the gene ends were 6 bases for V and 2 bases for J; bases not matched to a gene: 3. CDR3 residues: CASRRTGGNYGYTF. CDR3 DNA sequence: TGTGCCAGCAGAAGGACAGGGGGAAACTATGGCTACACCTTC.